This is a list of T cell receptor beta chains from one sample in a study of T cell responses to AZD1222 COVID-19 vaccine. TCRdb keeps only in-frame clones here, not all; method: immunoSEQ multiplex PCR. The sample lists about 130,000 clones, 75% to 95% seen once, with less than 9% in the top ten. This specimen consisted of peripheral blood, obtained on day 0 of AZD1222 vaccination. These receptors originate from an adult in good health. CDR3s include the opening cysteine and the closing phenylalanine or tryptophan. Each record gives: CDR3 DNA, CDR3 protein, V gene, D gene, J gene, clone size. The D gene is left open where the match is weak. For some rows the clone size is stated as once, few or many, or as a class when expanded; others skip it.

DNA: TGTGCCACCAGGGAAACGGGGTTGAACACTGAAGCTTTCTTT
CDR3: CATRETGLNTEAFF
V: TRBV24-1
D: -
J: TRBJ1-1
size: -

DNA: TGCGCCAGCAGCCAAGATTGGCAGGTTAATGAAAAACTGTTTTTT
CDR3: CASSQDWQVNEKLFF
V: TRBV4-3
D: -
J: TRBJ1-4
size: -

DNA: TGTGCCAGCAGTGAACAGGGGCCTCGGGATGAGCAGTTCTTC
CDR3: CASSEQGPRDEQFF
V: TRBV6-1
D: -
J: TRBJ2-1
size: -

DNA: TGTGCCAGCAGCCCCCGTACTTTCCCGAATGAGCAGTTCTTC
CDR3: CASSPRTFPNEQFF
V: TRBV3-1/TRBV3-2
D: -
J: TRBJ2-1
size: -

DNA: TGTGCCAGCAGTTTCGGGATATCTAACTATGGCTACACCTTC
CDR3: CASSFGISNYGYTF
V: TRBV27
D: -
J: TRBJ1-2
size: -

DNA: TGTGCCAGCAGTCCCATTATGGGGAATCAGCCCCAGCATTTT
CDR3: CASSPIMGNQPQHF
V: TRBV28
D: -
J: TRBJ1-5
size: -

DNA: TGTGCCTGGAGTTGGACAACTGGAAACACCATATATTTT
CDR3: CAWSWTTGNTIYF
V: TRBV30
D: -
J: TRBJ1-3
size: -

DNA: TGTGCCAGCAGCTCCGGGACAGGGACCGGCTACACCTTC
CDR3: CASSSGTGTGYTF
V: TRBV6-2/TRBV6-3
D: TRBD1
J: TRBJ1-2
size: once

DNA: TGTGCCAGCAGCTTAGATAACTACGAGCAGTACTTC
CDR3: CASSLDNYEQYF
V: TRBV7-9
D: -
J: TRBJ2-7
size: -

DNA: TGTGCCAGCAGTTACTCGAGGGCAGGGTACACTGAAGCTTTCTTT
CDR3: CASSYSRAGYTEAFF
V: TRBV6-5
D: -
J: TRBJ1-1
size: -

DNA: TGTGCCAGCAGCCCGGGACTAGCGGGGGGATGGGATACGCAGTATTTT
CDR3: CASSPGLAGGWDTQYF
V: TRBV9
D: TRBD2
J: TRBJ2-3
size: once

DNA: TGCGCCAGCAGCCCCCGACAGGCTTCCTACGAGCAGTACTTC
CDR3: CASSPRQASYEQYF
V: TRBV5-1
D: -
J: TRBJ2-7
size: -

DNA: TGTGCCAGCCACCGCTCTGGGGCCAACGTCCTGACTTTC
CDR3: CASHRSGANVLTF
V: TRBV12-3/TRBV12-4
D: -
J: TRBJ2-6
size: once

DNA: TGTGCCAGTAGCCCACAGGGCCTCTATGGCTACACCTTC
CDR3: CASSPQGLYGYTF
V: TRBV19
D: -
J: TRBJ1-2
size: -

DNA: TGTGCCAGCAGGAGACTTACGAGCTCCTACAATGAGCAGTTCTTC
CDR3: CASRRLTSSYNEQFF
V: TRBV2
D: -
J: TRBJ2-1
size: once

DNA: TGTGCCAGCAGTTTTAGGGGGGTGGATCCCCTCCACTTT
CDR3: CASSFRGVDPLHF
V: TRBV28
D: -
J: TRBJ1-6
size: -

DNA: TGTGCCTGGAGGGCAACCCGGGGGTGGACAGGGAGCTCCTATAATTCACCCCTCCACTTT
CDR3: CAWRATRGWTGSSYNSPLHF
V: TRBV30
D: TRBD1
J: TRBJ1-6
size: once

DNA: TGCGCCAGCAATAGCGGGGGGAAAGAGACCCAGTACTTC
CDR3: CASNSGGKETQYF
V: TRBV5-1
D: TRBD2
J: TRBJ2-5
size: once

DNA: TGTGCCAGCAGCTTAGTTGCGACAGGGGGCTCGAACACCGGGGAGCTGTTTTTT
CDR3: CASSLVATGGSNTGELFF
V: TRBV7-2
D: TRBD1
J: TRBJ2-2
size: -

DNA: TGTGCCAGCAGCTTAGAACAGGGCACCGGGGAGCTGTTTTTT
CDR3: CASSLEQGTGELFF
V: TRBV7-3
D: -
J: TRBJ2-2
size: -

DNA: TGTGCCAGCAGTCTAGACAGGGTAATTGCAGATACGCAGTATTTT
CDR3: CASSLDRVIADTQYF
V: TRBV6-5
D: TRBD1
J: TRBJ2-3
size: -

DNA: TGTGCCAGCAGTTACTGGGGCAGAGAGACCCAGTACTTC
CDR3: CASSYWGRETQYF
V: TRBV6-2/TRBV6-3
D: -
J: TRBJ2-5
size: -

DNA: TGTGCCAGCAGCCGGGGGGGGAGCACAGATACGCAGTATTTT
CDR3: CASSRGGSTDTQYF
V: TRBV6-2/TRBV6-3
D: TRBD2
J: TRBJ2-3
size: -

DNA: TGCAGCGTTGGGAACACAGGGGGCTGGCACACTGAAGCTTTCTTT
CDR3: CSVGNTGGWHTEAFF
V: TRBV29-1
D: TRBD1
J: TRBJ1-1
size: -

DNA: TGTGCCAGCAGCTTAAGGTCAGGACAGGAGGTCTCTGGCTACACCTTC
CDR3: CASSLRSGQEVSGYTF
V: TRBV7-8
D: TRBD1
J: TRBJ1-2
size: -

DNA: TGTGCCAGCAGCGACAGGGGGAGGAATCAGCCCCAGCATTTT
CDR3: CASSDRGRNQPQHF
V: TRBV14
D: TRBD1
J: TRBJ1-5
size: few

DNA: TGCGCCAGCAGACCGGGACAGGGGTCCTACGAGCAGTACTTC
CDR3: CASRPGQGSYEQYF
V: TRBV5-1
D: TRBD1
J: TRBJ2-7
size: -

DNA: TGTGCCAGCAGACCTCCCGACACCTATAACACTGAAGCTTTCTTT
CDR3: CASRPPDTYNTEAFF
V: TRBV28
D: -
J: TRBJ1-1
size: -

DNA: TGCGCCAGCAGCGTCAGCCCCCCGGGCGAAGCTTTCTTT
CDR3: CASSVSPPGEAFF
V: TRBV5-1
D: -
J: TRBJ1-1
size: -

DNA: TGTGCCAGTAGTCATGGGCAGGTTGATGAAAAACTGTTTTTT
CDR3: CASSHGQVDEKLFF
V: TRBV19
D: -
J: TRBJ1-4
size: -

DNA: TGTGCCAGCAGCCCCTTCTCAGCCTACACTGAAGCTTTCTTT
CDR3: CASSPFSAYTEAFF
V: TRBV28
D: -
J: TRBJ1-1
size: once

DNA: TGTGCCAGCAGCCCTCTGGGCAGGGATCAGCCCCAGCATTTT
CDR3: CASSPLGRDQPQHF
V: TRBV4-2
D: -
J: TRBJ1-5
size: -

DNA: TGCAGCGTTTTAAGTATTGACAGGGACACTGAAGCTTTCTTT
CDR3: CSVLSIDRDTEAFF
V: TRBV29-1
D: TRBD1
J: TRBJ1-1
size: -

DNA: TGTGCCAGCAGCCTGGGACTGAGCTCTGGAAACACCATATATTTT
CDR3: CASSLGLSSGNTIYF
V: TRBV14
D: -
J: TRBJ1-3
size: -

DNA: TGCGCCAGCAGCCAAGACCAATGGGGCTACACCTTC
CDR3: CASSQDQWGYTF
V: TRBV4-3
D: -
J: TRBJ1-2
size: -

DNA: TGTGCCAGTAGTATAGTGCCCGGGGAGCTGTTTTTT
CDR3: CASSIVPGELFF
V: TRBV19
D: -
J: TRBJ2-2
size: -

DNA: TGTGCCAGTAGTATAGGGGCCCGCACAGATACGCAGTATTTT
CDR3: CASSIGARTDTQYF
V: TRBV19
D: -
J: TRBJ2-3
size: -

DNA: TGTGCCAGCTCACCTGGGGCAGGGGGCAGCTACGAGCAGTACTTC
CDR3: CASSPGAGGSYEQYF
V: TRBV18
D: TRBD1
J: TRBJ2-7
size: -

DNA: TGTGCCAGCAGCGCGAACACCGGGGAGCTGTTTTTT
CDR3: CASSANTGELFF
V: TRBV6-5
D: -
J: TRBJ2-2
size: -

DNA: TGCGCCAGCAGCCCCGTAGGGAACACTGAAGCTTTCTTT
CDR3: CASSPVGNTEAFF
V: TRBV10-1
D: -
J: TRBJ1-1
size: few

DNA: TGCGCCAGCAGCCCCAGGATTCAGTACTTC
CDR3: CASSPRIQYF
V: TRBV5-1
D: -
J: TRBJ2-7
size: -

DNA: TGTGCCACCAGTGATTTCTGGTCAGATGAGCAGTTCTTC
CDR3: CATSDFWSDEQFF
V: TRBV24-1
D: -
J: TRBJ2-1
size: -

DNA: TGTGCCAGCAGCCAAGCGCGAGATACGCAGTATTTT
CDR3: CASSQARDTQYF
V: TRBV11-2
D: -
J: TRBJ2-3
size: -